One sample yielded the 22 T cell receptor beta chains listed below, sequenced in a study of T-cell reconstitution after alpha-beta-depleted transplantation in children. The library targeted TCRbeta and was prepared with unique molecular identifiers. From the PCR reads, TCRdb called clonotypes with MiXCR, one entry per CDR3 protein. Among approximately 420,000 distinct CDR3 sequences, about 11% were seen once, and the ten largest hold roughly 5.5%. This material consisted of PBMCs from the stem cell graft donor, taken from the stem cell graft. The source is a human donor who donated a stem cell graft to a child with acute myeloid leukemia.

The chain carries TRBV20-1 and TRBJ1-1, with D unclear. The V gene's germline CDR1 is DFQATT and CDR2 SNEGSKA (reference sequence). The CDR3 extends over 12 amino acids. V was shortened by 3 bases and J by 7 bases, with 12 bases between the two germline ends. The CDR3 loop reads CSASRGQSEAFF. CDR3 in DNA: TGCAGTGCTAGTCGAGGGCAGAGTGAAGCTTTCTTT.

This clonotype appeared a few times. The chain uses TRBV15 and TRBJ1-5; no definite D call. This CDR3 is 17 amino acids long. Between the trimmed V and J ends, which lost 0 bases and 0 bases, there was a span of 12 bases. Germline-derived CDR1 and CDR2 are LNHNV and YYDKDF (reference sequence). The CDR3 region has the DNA TGTGCCACCAGCAGAGATAGGCCAGAATATAGCAATCAGCCCCAGCATTTT. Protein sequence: CATSRDRPEYSNQPQHF. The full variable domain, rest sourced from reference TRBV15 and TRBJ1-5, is DAMVIQNPRYQVTQFGKPVTLSCSQTLNHNVMYWYQQKSSQAPKLLFHYYDKDFNNEADTPDNFQSRRPNTSFCFLDIRSPGLGDTAMYLCATSRDRPEYSNQPQHFGDGTRLSIL.

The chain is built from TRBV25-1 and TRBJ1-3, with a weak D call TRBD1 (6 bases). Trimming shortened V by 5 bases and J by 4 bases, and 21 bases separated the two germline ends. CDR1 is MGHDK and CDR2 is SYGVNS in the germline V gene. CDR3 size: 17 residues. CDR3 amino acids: CASSPPGAGTSGNTIYF. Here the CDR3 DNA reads TGTGCCAGCAGTCCGCCTGGGGCCGGGACAAGCGGAAACACCATATATTTT.

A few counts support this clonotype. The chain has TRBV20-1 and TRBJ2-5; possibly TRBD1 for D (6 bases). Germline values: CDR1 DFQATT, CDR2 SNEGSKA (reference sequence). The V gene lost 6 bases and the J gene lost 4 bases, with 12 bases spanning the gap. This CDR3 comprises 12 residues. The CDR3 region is CSASGHIETQYF. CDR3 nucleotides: TGCAGTGCCTCGGGACATATAGAGACCCAGTACTTC.

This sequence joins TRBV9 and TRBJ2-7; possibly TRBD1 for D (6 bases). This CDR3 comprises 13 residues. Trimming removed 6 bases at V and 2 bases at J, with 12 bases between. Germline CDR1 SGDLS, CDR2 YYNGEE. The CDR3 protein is CASIKTGPYEQYV. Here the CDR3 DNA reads TGTGCCAGCATTAAGACAGGCCCCTACGAGCAGTACGTC.

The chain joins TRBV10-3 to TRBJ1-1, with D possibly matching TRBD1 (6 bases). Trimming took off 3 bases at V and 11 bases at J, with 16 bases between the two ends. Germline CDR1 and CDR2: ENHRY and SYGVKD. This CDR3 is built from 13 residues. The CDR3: CAISDGATGRAFF. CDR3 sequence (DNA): TGTGCCATCAGTGATGGGGCGACAGGAAGGGCTTTCTTT.

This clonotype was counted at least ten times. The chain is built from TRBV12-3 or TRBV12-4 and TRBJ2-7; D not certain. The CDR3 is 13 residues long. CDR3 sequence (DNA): TGTGCCAGCAGCTTAGCCGGCTCCTACGAGCAGTACGTC. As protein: CASSLAGSYEQYV.

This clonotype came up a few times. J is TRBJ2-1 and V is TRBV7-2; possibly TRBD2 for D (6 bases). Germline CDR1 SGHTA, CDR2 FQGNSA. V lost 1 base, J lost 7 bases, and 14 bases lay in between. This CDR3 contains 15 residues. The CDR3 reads CASSLVTGEGNEQFF. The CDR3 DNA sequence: TGTGCCAGCAGCTTAGTGACGGGAGAGGGGAATGAGCAGTTCTTC. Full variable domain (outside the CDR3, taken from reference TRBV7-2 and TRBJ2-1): GAGVSQSPSNKVTEKGKDVELRCDPISGHTALYWYRQSLGQGLEFLIYFQGNSAPDKSGLPSDRFSAERTGGSVSTLTIQRTQQEDSAVYLCASSLVTGEGNEQFFGPGTRLTVL.

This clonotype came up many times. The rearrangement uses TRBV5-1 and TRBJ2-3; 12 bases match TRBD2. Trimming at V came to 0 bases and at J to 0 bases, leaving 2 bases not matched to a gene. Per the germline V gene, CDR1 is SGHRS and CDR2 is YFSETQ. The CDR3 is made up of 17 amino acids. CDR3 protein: CASSLEGTSGSTDTQYF. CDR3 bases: TGCGCCAGCAGCTTGGAGGGGACTAGCGGGAGCACAGATACGCAGTATTTT.

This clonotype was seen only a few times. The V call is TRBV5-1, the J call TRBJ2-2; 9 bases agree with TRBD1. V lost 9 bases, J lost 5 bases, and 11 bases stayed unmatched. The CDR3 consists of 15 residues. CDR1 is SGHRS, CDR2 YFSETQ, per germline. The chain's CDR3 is CATSAGTGSTGELFF. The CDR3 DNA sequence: TGCGCCACCTCGGCGGGGACAGGGAGTACCGGGGAGCTGTTTTTT. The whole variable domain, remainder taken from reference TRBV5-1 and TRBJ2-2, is KAGVTQTPRYLIKTRGQQVTLSCSPISGHRSVSWYQQTPGQGLQFLFEYFSETQRNKGNFPGRFSGRQFSNSRSEMNVSTLELGDSALYLCATSAGTGSTGELFFGEGSRLTVL.

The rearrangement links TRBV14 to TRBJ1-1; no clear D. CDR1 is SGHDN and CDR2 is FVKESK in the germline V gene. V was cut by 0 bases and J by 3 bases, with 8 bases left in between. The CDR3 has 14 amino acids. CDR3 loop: CASSQDLGYTEAFF. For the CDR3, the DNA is TGTGCCAGCAGCCAAGACCTGGGTTACACTGAAGCTTTCTTT.

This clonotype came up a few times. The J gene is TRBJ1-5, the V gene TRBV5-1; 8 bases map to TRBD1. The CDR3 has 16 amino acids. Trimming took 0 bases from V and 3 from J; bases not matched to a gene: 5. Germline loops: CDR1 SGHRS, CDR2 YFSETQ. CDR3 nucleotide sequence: TGCGCCAGCAGCTTGGGACTGACAGGGGCCAATCAGCCCCAGCATTTT. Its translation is CASSLGLTGANQPQHF.

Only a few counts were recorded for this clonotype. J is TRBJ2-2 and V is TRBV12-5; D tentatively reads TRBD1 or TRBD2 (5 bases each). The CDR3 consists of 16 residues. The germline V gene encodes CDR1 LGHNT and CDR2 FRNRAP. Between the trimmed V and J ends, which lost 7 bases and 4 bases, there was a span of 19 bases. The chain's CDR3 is CASAPEGLLATGELFF. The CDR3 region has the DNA TGTGCTAGTGCCCCCGAGGGGCTTCTGGCCACCGGGGAGCTGTTTTTT.

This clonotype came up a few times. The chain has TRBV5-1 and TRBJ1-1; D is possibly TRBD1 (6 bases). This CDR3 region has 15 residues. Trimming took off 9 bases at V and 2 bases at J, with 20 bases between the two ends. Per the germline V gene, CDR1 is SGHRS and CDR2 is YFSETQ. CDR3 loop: CANTIDRGVNTEAFF. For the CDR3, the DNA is TGCGCCAACACAATAGATAGGGGGGTAAACACTGAAGCTTTCTTT.

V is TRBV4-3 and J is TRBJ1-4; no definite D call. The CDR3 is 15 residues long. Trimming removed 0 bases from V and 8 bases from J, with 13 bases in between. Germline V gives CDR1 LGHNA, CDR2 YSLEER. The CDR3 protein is CASSQDASSGEKLFF. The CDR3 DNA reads TGCGCCAGCAGCCAAGATGCCAGTTCTGGAGAAAAACTGTTTTTT.

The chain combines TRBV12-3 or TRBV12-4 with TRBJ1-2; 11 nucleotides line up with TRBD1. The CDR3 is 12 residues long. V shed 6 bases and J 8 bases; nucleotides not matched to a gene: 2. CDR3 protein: CASRWTGGGYTF. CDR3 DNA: TGTGCCAGCAGATGGACAGGGGGCGGCTACACCTTC.

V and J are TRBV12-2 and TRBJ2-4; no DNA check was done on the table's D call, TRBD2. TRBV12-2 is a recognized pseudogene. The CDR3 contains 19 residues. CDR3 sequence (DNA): TGTGCAAGTCGCTTAGGTCTGCGGGGGGGCTGGATAGCCAAAAACATTCAGTACTTC. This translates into CASRLGLRGGWIAKNIQYF.

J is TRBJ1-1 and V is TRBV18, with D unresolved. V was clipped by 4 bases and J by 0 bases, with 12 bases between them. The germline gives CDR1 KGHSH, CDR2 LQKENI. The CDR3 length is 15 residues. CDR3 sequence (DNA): TGTGCCAGCTCACGGACGACCGGAGTGAACACTGAAGCTTTCTTT. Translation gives CASSRTTGVNTEAFF.

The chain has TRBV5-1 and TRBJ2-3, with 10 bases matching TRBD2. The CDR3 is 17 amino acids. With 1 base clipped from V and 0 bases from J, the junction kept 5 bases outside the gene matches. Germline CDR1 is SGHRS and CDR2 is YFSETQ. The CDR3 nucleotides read TGCGCCAGCAGCTTGTTGGGACTAGCGTTTAGCACAGATACGCAGTATTTT. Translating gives CASSLLGLAFSTDTQYF.

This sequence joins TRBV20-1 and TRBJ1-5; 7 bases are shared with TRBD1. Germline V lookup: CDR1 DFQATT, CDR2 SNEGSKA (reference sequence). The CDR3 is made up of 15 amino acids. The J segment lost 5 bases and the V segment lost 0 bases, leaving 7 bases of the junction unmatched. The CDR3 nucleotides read TGCAGTGCTAGAGATTTGGCCAGGGGGGATCAGCCCCAGCATTTT. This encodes CSARDLARGDQPQHF.

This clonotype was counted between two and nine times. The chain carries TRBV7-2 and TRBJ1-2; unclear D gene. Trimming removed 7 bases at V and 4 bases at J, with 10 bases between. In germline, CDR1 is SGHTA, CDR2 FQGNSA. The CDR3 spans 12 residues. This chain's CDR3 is CASKSEFYGYTF. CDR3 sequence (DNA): TGTGCCAGCAAAAGTGAATTCTATGGCTACACCTTC.

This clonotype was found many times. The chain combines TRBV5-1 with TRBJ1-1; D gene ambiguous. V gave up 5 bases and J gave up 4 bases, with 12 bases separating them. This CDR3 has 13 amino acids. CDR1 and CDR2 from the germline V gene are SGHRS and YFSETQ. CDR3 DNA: TGCGCCAGCAGTCTCCATCGGGGCACTGAAGCTTTCTTT. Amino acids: CASSLHRGTEAFF.